This T cell receptor beta chain was captured in a study of T cells after yellow fever vaccination. Study-level findings and limits: Researchers report a weaker secondary response that nonetheless peaked faster, day 5 versus 15.

MiXCR, applied by TCRdb to the 5' RACE reads, yields one record per CDR3 protein. Among over 45,000 distinct CDR3 sequences listed, approximately 6.9% were seen once. There are a few counts of this clonotype. Its matching antigen is unknown. The CDR3 has 14 amino acids. The germline V gene encodes CDR1 SGHRS and CDR2 YFSETQ. The ends were cut back, 0 bases at V and 6 bases at J, with 12 bases in the middle. The sequencing used CD8+ T cells sorted from PBMCs, collected on the day of the first yellow fever vaccination. This chain links TRBV5-1 with TRBJ1-2; D ambiguous. This clonotype was obtained from a man younger than 35 who received the YFV17D yellow fever vaccine. The CDR3 here is CASSLALASDGYTF. For the CDR3, the DNA is TGCGCCAGCAGCTTGGCGTTGGCATCTGATGGCTACACCTTC.